Following are 20 T cell receptor beta chains from one sample sequenced in a study of cytomegalovirus exposure and HLA in healthy donors. Researchers ran the PCR with 60 Vbeta and 13 Jbeta primers. TCRdb's table, derived via immunoSEQ multiplex PCR, lists solely in-frame clones and lacks some. The sample includes some 48,000 clones. Sequencing was done on a sample of PBMCs. Receptors were obtained from a man between 40 and 49 years old in good health and CMV-seropositive.

The rearrangement joins TRBV28 to TRBJ1-2, with D possibly being TRBD1 (5 bases). V lost 3 bases to trimming and J lost 2 bases, with 13 bases between them. In germline, CDR1 is MDHEN, CDR2 SYDVKM. The CDR3 is made up of 15 amino acids. CDR3 in amino acids: CASSFPKAGNYGYTF. CDR3 sequence (DNA): TGTGCCAGCAGTTTCCCAAAGGCAGGGAACTATGGCTACACCTTC.

This chain links TRBV10-1 with TRBJ2-7, with TRBD1 matching over 9 bases. The trim removed 5 bases at V and 4 bases at J, leaving 6 bases unmatched. Per germline, CDR1 WNHNN and CDR2 SYGVQD (reference sequence). The length of the CDR3 is 14 residues. The CDR3, as DNA: TGCGCCAGCAGTCCGAGACAGGGGGTATACGAGCAGTACTTC. It codes for CASSPRQGVYEQYF.

The chain combines TRBV5-1 with TRBJ2-7, with a possible D match to TRBD1 (5 bases). The V end lost 0 bases, the J end lost 6 bases, and 19 bases lay between the germline ends. Germline CDR1 SGHRS, CDR2 YFSETQ. The CDR3 consists of 16 residues. The CDR3 loop is CASSLAEVGRVIEQYF. In DNA form, the CDR3 reads TGCGCCAGCAGCTTGGCAGAGGTTGGCAGGGTGATCGAGCAGTACTTC.

The rearrangement links TRBV29-1 to TRBJ1-1, with D possibly TRBD1 on 5 matching bases. In germline, CDR1 is SQVTM, CDR2 ANQGSEA. The CDR3 contains 11 residues. Trimming left V 6 bases short and J 1 base short, with 6 bases between. CDR3 coding DNA: TGCAGCGTCGGACAGAACACTGAAGCTTTCTTT. It encodes CSVGQNTEAFF.

The chain joins TRBV25-1 to TRBJ2-6, with a weak D call TRBD1 (5 bases). V was trimmed by 3 bases and J by 0 bases, leaving 9 bases between them. Germline CDR1 is MGHDK and CDR2 is SYGVNS. The CDR3 totals 16 residues. The CDR3 coding sequence is TGTGCCAGCAGTGATAGGGGCCCCTCTGGGGCCAACGTCCTGACTTTC. Translation gives CASSDRGPSGANVLTF.

This chain uses TRBV10-2 with TRBJ1-2, with D perhaps TRBD1 (5 bases). This CDR3 spans 15 amino acids. Trimming stripped 2 bases from V and 0 bases from J, with 10 bases between. Per the germline V gene, CDR1 is WSHSY and CDR2 is SAAADI. The CDR3 region is CASSEADNTNYGYTF. For the CDR3, the DNA is TGCGCCAGCAGTGAGGCGGACAACACTAACTATGGCTACACCTTC.

V usage is TRBV28 and J usage is TRBJ2-7, with a possible D match to TRBD1 (6 bases). V lost 8 bases to trimming and J lost 5 bases, with 7 bases between them. CDR3 length: 10 amino acids. The germline CDR1 and CDR2 sequences are MDHEN and SYDVKM. The CDR3 sequence is CASGGNEQYF. The CDR3 coding sequence is TGTGCCAGCGGGGGCAACGAGCAGTACTTC.

Concerning this clone: This is likely a read error, given that the CDR3 carries no conserved phenylalanine or tryptophan at its end. The limits of the CDR3 on the DNA are not certain, so only TCRdb's listed CDR3 is given. J is TRBJ2-7 and V is TRBV6-1; the table gives TRBD2 as D, unverified against the DNA. Germline V gives CDR1 MNHNS, CDR2 SASEGT. The CDR3 is 12 residues long, counting both termini. CDR3 in amino acids: CASSEGNGAKYL.

The chain couples TRBV30 to TRBJ1-6; D gene uncertain. The CDR3 consists of 17 residues. The ends were cut back, 3 bases at V and 6 bases at J, with 21 bases in the middle. The V gene's germline CDR1 is GTSNPN and CDR2 SVGIG (reference sequence). The CDR3 reads CAWRRHFAAAANSPLHF. The CDR3 DNA sequence: TGTGCCTGGAGGCGGCACTTCGCAGCGGCCGCTAATTCACCCCTCCACTTT.

This rearrangement joins TRBV9 to TRBJ2-3; the match to TRBD2 covers 14 bases. Germline loops: CDR1 SGDLS, CDR2 YYNGEE. This CDR3 region has 16 residues. With 4 bases clipped from V and 6 bases from J, the junction kept 7 bases outside the gene matches. CDR3 sequence reads: CASSFPTSGGADTQYF. CDR3 DNA: TGTGCCAGCAGCTTCCCGACTAGCGGGGGGGCGGATACGCAGTATTTT.

The CDR3 bases are TGTGCCACCAGCAGAGACTCAGGGGGTTGGCGTTATGGCTACACCTTC. It yields the protein CATSRDSGGWRYGYTF. The chain employs TRBV15 and TRBJ1-2; 7 bases agree with TRBD1. The CDR3 loop spans 16 amino acids. Germline V CDR1 and CDR2: LNHNV, YYDKDF (reference sequence). Unmatched junction bases numbered 9, after V lost 0 bases and J lost 5 bases. The complete variable domain, with remaining parts taken from reference TRBV15 and TRBJ1-2, reads DAMVIQNPRYQVTQFGKPVTLSCSQTLNHNVMYWYQQKSSQAPKLLFHYYDKDFNNEADTPDNFQSRRPNTSFCFLDIRSPGLGDTAMYLCATSRDSGGWRYGYTFGSGTRLTVV.

The chain uses TRBV19 and TRBJ2-2, with 7 positions matching TRBD1. This CDR3 has 14 amino acids. The V and J ends lost 3 bases and 5 bases, in that order; junction bases with no gene match: 3. Germline V gene sequence: CDR1 LNHDA, CDR2 SQIVND (reference sequence). Here the CDR3 DNA reads TGTGCCAGTAGTATGACAGGGAGAACCGGGGAGCTGTTTTTT. Residues: CASSMTGRTGELFF.

The gene calls are TRBV30 and TRBJ2-1; 10 positions match TRBD2. V lost 0 bases, J lost 4 bases, and 9 bases stayed unmatched. Germline V gene data show CDR1 as GTSNPN and CDR2 as SVGIG (reference sequence). The CDR3 loop spans 17 amino acids. The CDR3 DNA follows: TGTGCCTGGAGTGTACTGGCTAGCGGGAGTGGGTACAATGAGCAGTTCTTC. The encoded protein is CAWSVLASGSGYNEQFF.

The chain combines TRBV18 with TRBJ2-7; D is undetermined. CDR3 length: 15 amino acids. V was pared by 0 bases and J by 4 bases, with 13 bases between. Germline assignment: CDR1 KGHSH and CDR2 LQKENI. Here the CDR3 reads CASSPPVGGKYEQYF. In nucleotides, the CDR3 is TGTGCCAGCTCACCACCCGTCGGCGGAAAATACGAGCAGTACTTC.

V usage is TRBV6-4 and J usage is TRBJ2-1; TRBD2 matches at 12 bases. Looked up from germline, CDR1 is MRHNA and CDR2 is SNTAGT. CDR3 size: 15 residues. The trim removed 6 bases at V and 6 bases at J, leaving 6 bases unmatched. DNA for the CDR3: TGTGCCAGCAGCCTGACTAGCGGGAGTCCCAATGAGCAGTTCTTC. Translating it yields CASSLTSGSPNEQFF.

The chain joins TRBV9 to TRBJ1-2; D is uncertain. Germline V gene lookup returns CDR1 SGDLS and CDR2 YYNGEE. Between the trimmed V and J ends, which lost 3 bases and 0 bases, there was a span of 18 bases. The CDR3 is made up of 17 amino acids. The CDR3 region is CASSATVEGDPNYGYTF. The CDR3, as DNA: TGTGCCAGCAGCGCCACCGTAGAGGGCGACCCTAACTATGGCTACACCTTC.

The V gene is TRBV5-1, the J gene TRBJ2-6; 11 nucleotides match TRBD1. Germline V lookup: CDR1 SGHRS, CDR2 YFSETQ. V was pared by 0 bases and J by 2 bases, with 4 bases of the junction left unmatched. The CDR3 has 18 residues. CDR3 nucleotide sequence: TGCGCCAGCAGCTTGGCCGGACAGGGGGCGGCTGGGGCCAACGTCCTGACTTTC. Translated, it gives CASSLAGQGAAGANVLTF.

This sequence joins TRBV10-3 and TRBJ1-2; D is possibly TRBD1 (6 bases). In germline, CDR1 is ENHRY, CDR2 SYGVKD. Trimming left V 3 bases short and J 0 bases short, with 8 bases between. The CDR3 is 14 residues long. CDR3 sequence: CAISEQGANYGYTF. The CDR3 region has the DNA TGTGCCATCAGTGAACAGGGAGCTAACTATGGCTACACCTTC.

The rearrangement links TRBV20-1 to TRBJ1-1; no firm D call. Trimming removed 4 bases at V and 6 bases at J, with 9 bases between. CDR3 length equals 11 residues. Per the germline V gene, CDR1 is DFQATT and CDR2 is SNEGSKA (reference sequence). The CDR3 DNA reads as TGCAGTGCTAAATTCGGGGCTGAAGCTTTCTTT. Its protein is CSAKFGAEAFF.

The V call is TRBV19, the J call TRBJ2-1; tentatively, D is TRBD2 (6 bases). This CDR3 spans 14 amino acids. Trimming cost V 5 bases and J 8 bases, with 16 bases left between them. The germline gives CDR1 LNHDA, CDR2 SQIVND (reference sequence). The CDR3 DNA reads TGTGCCAGTAGTGTAGCGGCTGGAGGTGATGAGCAGTTCTTC. This gives the protein CASSVAAGGDEQFF.